This TCR beta chain was captured by sequencing in a study of CD8 T cells in ankylosing spondylitis. On this clonotype: The antigen is not known.

CDR3 length: 12 amino acids. Trimming shortened V by 7 bases and J by 5 bases, and 12 bases separated the two germline ends. By quantitative 5'-RACE with molecular barcodes, the TCR beta libraries were made. TCRdb reanalysed the 5' RACE reads using MiXCR and keeps one entry per CDR3 protein. The data hold approximately 540,000 distinct CDR3 sequences, with about 13% observed a single time. General study results and limits: Reportedly, matched ankylosing spondylitis synovial fluid was significantly enriched for disease-linked clones. Ankylosing spondylitis blood appeared to carry a characteristic TCR beta motif of roughly 8 highly homologous variants. Disease-linked clones, CD8+, were relatively rare in peripheral blood.

Sequencing was done on a sample of blood, either unsorted or a sorted T cell fraction (not recorded which). This receptor was identified in a male donor with ankylosing spondylitis. The chain employs TRBV12-3 or TRBV12-4 and TRBJ2-7; possible D gene TRBD1, 5 bases. The CDR3 sequence: CASKGVGHEQYF. CDR3 DNA: TGTGCCAGCAAAGGGGTGGGGCACGAGCAGTACTTC.